A single sample gave rise to the 30 T cell receptor beta chains below, sequenced in a study of T cells in Graves' hyperthyroidism and ophthalmopathy. Amplification yielded TCR beta CDR3 regions, with RNA transcripts as the source. In the first-round RT-PCR of the TCR CDR3, the HTBI primer set was used. TCRdb re-called the multiplex PCR reads through MiXCR, storing one row per CDR3 protein. The repertoire holds under 400,000 distinct CDR3 sequences, with roughly 17% as singletons. Sequencing was done on a sample of blood. These receptors were collected from a man aged 25-45 years with Graves' hyperthyroidism.

This clonotype showed up many times. This chain joins TRBV18 and TRBJ2-7, with a weak D call TRBD2 (6 bases). The CDR3 consists of 13 residues. Trimming shortened V by 4 bases and J by 3 bases, and 10 bases separated the two germline ends. Germline assignment: CDR1 KGHSH and CDR2 LQKENI. The CDR3 nucleotides are TGTGCCAGCTCACTAGGGGACTTCTACGAGCAGTACTTC. Translating it yields CASSLGDFYEQYF.

The rearrangement joins TRBV30 to TRBJ2-6; D gene ambiguous. The length of the CDR3 is 16 residues. Trimming shortened V by 0 bases and J by 0 bases, and 9 bases separated the two germline ends. Germline assignment: CDR1 GTSNPN and CDR2 SVGIG (reference sequence). In DNA form, the CDR3 reads TGTGCCTGGAGTGTAGGAAGCACCTCTGGGGCCAACGTCCTGACTTTC. Amino acids: CAWSVGSTSGANVLTF.

Ten or more counts support this clonotype. The chain carries TRBV20-1 and TRBJ2-2; possibly TRBD2 for D (6 bases). The CDR3 is 15 amino acids. V lost 0 bases and J lost 0, with 8 bases in between. CDR1 is DFQATT, CDR2 SNEGSKA, per germline (reference sequence). This CDR3 reads CSAREASANTGELFF. CDR3 nucleotide sequence: TGCAGTGCTAGAGAGGCTAGCGCGAACACCGGGGAGCTGTTTTTT.

This clonotype was found many times. The V gene is TRBV7-9, the J gene TRBJ2-1; D could derive from TRBD1 or TRBD2 (6 bases each). Germline lookup yields CDR1 SEHNR and CDR2 FQNEAQ (reference sequence). The CDR3 is made up of 14 amino acids. The V end lost 6 bases, the J end lost 6 bases, and 15 bases lay between the germline ends. This CDR3 is CASRLGAGPNEQFF. In DNA form, the CDR3 reads TGTGCCAGCAGGTTGGGGGCGGGGCCCAATGAGCAGTTCTTC.

There are many counts of this clonotype. The rearrangement links TRBV5-1 to TRBJ2-3; 11 nucleotides line up with TRBD2. V shed 0 bases and J 3 bases; nucleotides not matched to a gene: 3. The germline gives CDR1 SGHRS, CDR2 YFSETQ. The CDR3 consists of 16 residues. The chain's CDR3 is CASSLGLAGGTDTQYF. Written as DNA, the CDR3 is TGCGCCAGCAGCTTGGGTCTAGCGGGAGGAACAGATACGCAGTATTTT.

This clonotype has ten or more counts. This chain joins TRBV13 and TRBJ2-7; unclear D gene. Per the germline V gene, CDR1 is PRHDT and CDR2 is FYEKMQ (reference sequence). Trimming took off 0 bases at V and 4 bases at J, with 4 bases between the two ends. This CDR3 comprises 12 residues. CDR3 coding DNA: TGTGCCAGCAGCTTAGGAGTATACGAGCAGTACTTC. Amino acids: CASSLGVYEQYF.

This clonotype was picked up many times. This chain uses TRBV7-8 with TRBJ2-1; TRBD2 agrees at 10 bases. The ends lost 3 bases at V and 6 bases at J; junction bases unmatched: 8. Germline assignment: CDR1 SGHVS and CDR2 FQNEAQ. CDR3 length: 16 amino acids. DNA of the CDR3: TGTGCCAGCAGCTTTAAACGGCTAGCGGGAGCCAATGAGCAGTTCTTC. This translates into CASSFKRLAGANEQFF.

This clonotype has ten or more counts. The J gene is TRBJ2-7, the V gene TRBV2, with D possibly TRBD1 on 5 matching bases. V was clipped by 8 bases and J by 5 bases, with 10 bases between them. The CDR3 has 11 amino acids. In germline, CDR1 is SNHLY, CDR2 FYNNEI. The CDR3 protein is CASDPGHEQYF. CDR3 coding DNA: TGTGCCAGCGACCCAGGGCACGAGCAGTACTTC.

The chain recombines TRBV12-3 or TRBV12-4 with TRBJ1-5; TRBD1 might be the D (6 bases). Trimming pared 7 bases from V and 1 base from J, leaving 17 bases between. CDR3 length equals 16 residues. This CDR3 reads CASTLRGGGSNQPQHF. The CDR3, as DNA: TGTGCCAGCACCCTTCGGGGGGGGGGCAGCAATCAGCCCCAGCATTTT.

In this sample, this clonotype turned up many times. The chain links TRBV20-1 to TRBJ2-7, with D perhaps assigned TRBD1 or TRBD2 (6 bases each). Trimming left V 0 bases short and J 3 bases short, with 18 bases between. The CDR3 totals 16 residues. Per the germline V gene, CDR1 is DFQATT and CDR2 is SNEGSKA (reference sequence). Here the CDR3 reads CSARDRLGGRFYEQYF. For the CDR3, the DNA is TGCAGTGCTAGAGACCGCCTAGGGGGGAGATTCTACGAGCAGTACTTC.

This clonotype occurred many times. The gene calls are TRBV30 and TRBJ1-1, with D perhaps matching TRBD1 (5 bases). CDR1 and CDR2 (germline): GTSNPN, SVGIG (reference sequence). The CDR3 is made up of 13 amino acids. V dropped 4 bases and J dropped 11 bases, with 20 bases sitting between them. This chain's CDR3 is CAWTPGPPGRAFF. CDR3 DNA: TGTGCCTGGACCCCGGGACCTCCAGGCCGGGCTTTCTTT.

This clonotype has at least ten counts. V is TRBV28 and J is TRBJ2-4, with D hard to call. The germline V and J ends were trimmed by 2 bases and 3 bases, with 5 bases remaining between them. The CDR3 runs 13 residues. Germline-derived CDR1 and CDR2 are MDHEN and SYDVKM. CDR3 in amino acids: CASSLSYKNIQYF. CDR3 DNA sequence: TGTGCCAGCAGTTTAAGTTACAAAAACATTCAGTACTTC.

The chain is built from TRBV11-2 and TRBJ1-1, with TRBD1 as a possible D gene (5 bases). V lost 0 bases, J lost 3 bases, and 11 bases lay in between. Germline lookup yields CDR1 SGHAT and CDR2 FQNNGV. The CDR3 extends over 15 amino acids. The CDR3 nucleotides read TGTGCCAGCAGCTTAGAGAGGGGAGGAGACACTGAAGCTTTCTTT. Amino acids: CASSLERGGDTEAFF.

There are many counts of this clonotype. The chain recombines TRBV6-5 with TRBJ1-1, with unresolved D. Per germline, CDR1 MNHEY and CDR2 SVGAGI. This CDR3 contains 14 residues. Deletions cut 0 bases from V and 1 base from J, with 6 bases between. The chain's CDR3 is CASSYSKGNTEAFF. The CDR3 DNA follows: TGTGCCAGCAGTTACTCGAAGGGGAACACTGAAGCTTTCTTT.

This clonotype was observed at least ten times. The chain links TRBV12-3 or TRBV12-4 to TRBJ2-3; TRBD2 is a possible D gene (6 bases). The CDR3 length is 10 residues. The V gene lost 6 bases and the J gene lost 8 bases, with 6 bases spanning the gap. CDR3 nucleotide sequence: TGTGCCAGCAGGGGGGGTACGCAGTATTTT. It is translated as CASRGGTQYF.

This clonotype has a single count. This may stem from a read error, because a much larger clone lies one nucleotide away. The CDR3 ends on some other residue instead of the conserved phenylalanine or tryptophan, so this is likely a read error. The genes are TRBV5-6 and TRBJ2-1; D call uncertain. Trimming took 2 bases from V and 0 from J, leaving 9 bases between them. CDR3 size: 15 residues. Germline CDR1 is SGHDT and CDR2 is YYEEEE. In DNA form, the CDR3 reads TGTGCCAGCAGCTTATCCCTGACCTCCTACAATGAGCAGTTCCTC. It encodes CASSLSLTSYNEQFL.

This clonotype has ten or more counts. The chain recombines TRBV20-1 with TRBJ1-1; D gene uncertain. The CDR3 length is 14 residues. V shed 0 bases and J shed 1 base, with 9 bases lying between them. The germline V gene has CDR1 DFQATT and CDR2 SNEGSKA (reference sequence). The CDR3 DNA reads as TGCAGTGCTAGAGAGGGCGCGGAGAACACTGAAGCTTTCTTT. Translation gives CSAREGAENTEAFF.

In its sample, this clonotype was seen many times. The chain uses TRBV5-1 and TRBJ2-7; perhaps TRBD1 as D (6 bases). Germline V gene lookup returns CDR1 SGHRS and CDR2 YFSETQ. This CDR3 is 13 amino acids long. Trimming shortened V by 4 bases and J by 0 bases, and 8 bases separated the two germline ends. The CDR3 is CASSMTGSYEQYF. As DNA, the CDR3 is TGCGCCAGCAGCATGACAGGCTCCTACGAGCAGTACTTC.

Concerning this clonotype: A single base separates this from a much larger clone, so it may be a read error. The chain is built from TRBV10-3 and TRBJ2-1; weak D call: TRBD2 (5 bases). CDR3 length: 15 amino acids. The V end lost 0 bases, the J end lost 10 bases, and 16 bases lay between the germline ends. The V gene's germline CDR1 is ENHRY and CDR2 SYGVKD. The CDR3 is CAISESDWSAGEQFF. The CDR3, as DNA: TGTGCCATCAGTGAGTCGGACTGGTCGGCTGGGGAGCAGTTCTTC.

This clonotype came up many times. The V and J genes are TRBV28 and TRBJ2-1; no clear D gene. V was cut by 3 bases and J by 13 bases, with 10 bases left in between. CDR1 is MDHEN, CDR2 SYDVKM, per germline. The CDR3 contains 11 residues. In DNA form, the CDR3 reads TGTGCCAGCAGTTTTTCCAAACTTCAGTTCTTC. This translates into CASSFSKLQFF.

The rearrangement uses TRBV18 and TRBJ1-1; 10 bases match TRBD1. V was clipped by 6 bases and J by 0 bases; unmatched bases: 13. CDR3 length: 18 amino acids. In germline, CDR1 is KGHSH, CDR2 LQKENI. The CDR3 DNA is TGTGCCAGCTCCCCTAAACGGACAGGGGGTGTTATGAACACTGAAGCTTTCTTT. Translating it yields CASSPKRTGGVMNTEAFF. Combining the CDR3 with reference TRBV18 and TRBJ1-1 gives the whole variable domain NAGVMQNPRHLVRRRGQEARLRCSPMKGHSHVYWYRQLPEEGLKFMVYLQKENIIDESGMPKERFSAEFPKEGPSILRIQQVVRGDSAAYFCASSPKRTGGVMNTEAFFGQGTRLTVV.

In its sample, this clonotype was seen many times. This chain uses TRBV7-2 with TRBJ2-1, with 7 bases fitting TRBD2. This CDR3 has 15 residues. After removal of 0 bases from V and 6 bases from J, the junction contained 5 bases not matched to a gene. Germline CDR1 and CDR2: SGHTA and FQGNSA. This CDR3 reads CASSLAGGPSNEQFF. The CDR3 DNA follows: TGTGCCAGCAGCTTAGCGGGAGGGCCGAGCAATGAGCAGTTCTTC.

This chain uses TRBV4-1 with TRBJ2-7; 7 bases are a match to TRBD1. Germline-derived CDR1 and CDR2 are MGHRA and YSYEKL. The length of the CDR3 is 13 residues. J gave up 3 bases and V 1 base, and 0 bases lay outside the gene matches. CDR3 DNA sequence: TGCGCCAGCAGCCAAGGGACAGGCTACGAGCAGTACTTC. Translating it yields CASSQGTGYEQYF.

The chain uses TRBV27 and TRBJ1-2; 12 bases are shared with TRBD1. The V and J ends lost 6 bases and 7 bases, in that order; junction bases with no gene match: 12. CDR1 and CDR2 (germline): MNHEY, SMNVEV (reference sequence). This CDR3 spans 16 amino acids. The CDR3 DNA reads TGTGCCAGCAGCCTTTACCCGGGACAGGGGGCGAGTGGCTACACCTTC. Its protein product is CASSLYPGQGASGYTF.

The rearrangement joins TRBV5-5 to TRBJ2-5; a possible D gene is TRBD1 (6 bases). The CDR3 extends over 14 amino acids. V lost 5 bases and J 13 bases, leaving 24 bases between the germline ends. From germline, CDR1 is SGHKS and CDR2 YYEKEE (reference sequence). CDR3 residues: CASSEQGLHQGGYF. CDR3 bases: TGTGCCAGCAGTGAACAGGGCCTTCACCAAGGAGGGTACTTC.

There are many counts of this clonotype. The chain carries TRBV2 and TRBJ1-5; D not certain. The germline V gene encodes CDR1 SNHLY and CDR2 FYNNEI. Trimming cost V 1 base and J 3 bases, with 7 bases left between them. The CDR3 has 14 amino acids. CDR3 DNA sequence: TGTGCCAGCAGTGAAGTGCAGTCCAATCAGCCCCAGCATTTT. Translation gives CASSEVQSNQPQHF. Using reference TRBV2 and TRBJ1-5 for the parts outside the CDR3, the full variable domain is EPEVTQTPSHQVTQMGQEVILRCVPISNHLYFYWYRQILGQKVEFLVSFYNNEISEKSEIFDDQFSVERPDGSNFTLKIRSTKLEDSAMYFCASSEVQSNQPQHFGDGTRLSIL.

The chain links TRBV29-1 to TRBJ1-3; D ambiguous. V was trimmed by 4 bases and J by 0 bases, leaving 4 bases between them. Per the germline V gene, CDR1 is SQVTM and CDR2 is ANQGSEA. The CDR3 is made up of 12 amino acids. The CDR3 is CSVGGSGNTIYF. Here the CDR3 DNA reads TGCAGCGTTGGGGGCTCTGGAAACACCATATATTTT.

This chain joins TRBV18 and TRBJ2-7, with 7 bases aligning to TRBD1. CDR1 is KGHSH and CDR2 is LQKENI in the germline V gene. This CDR3 region has 16 residues. J gave up 0 bases and V 3 bases, and 8 bases lay outside the gene matches. CDR3 amino acids: CASSPVPGQSSYEQYF. The CDR3 region has the DNA TGTGCCAGCTCACCTGTTCCGGGACAGAGCTCCTACGAGCAGTACTTC.

This clonotype was seen repeatedly, ten times or more. The chain couples TRBV11-2 to TRBJ2-5; 13 nucleotides agree with TRBD2. CDR1 and CDR2 from the germline V gene are SGHAT and FQNNGV. The CDR3 covers 16 residues. Unmatched junction bases numbered 9, after V lost 5 bases and J lost 6 bases. CDR3 region: CASSPQLAGGQKTQYF. Written as DNA, the CDR3 is TGTGCCAGCAGCCCCCAACTAGCGGGAGGGCAGAAGACCCAGTACTTC.

This clonotype showed up many times. This rearrangement joins TRBV11-2 to TRBJ2-7; D uncertain. Germline-derived CDR1 and CDR2 are SGHAT and FQNNGV. The V gene lost 5 bases and the J gene lost 4 bases, with 18 bases spanning the gap. This CDR3 is built from 15 residues. This CDR3 reads CASSPRRNLVYEQYF. DNA of the CDR3: TGTGCCAGCAGCCCCAGACGGAACTTGGTGTACGAGCAGTACTTC. Looking up the rest from reference TRBV11-2 and TRBJ2-7 gives the full variable domain: EAGVAQSPRYKIIEKRQSVAFWCNPISGHATLYWYQQILGQGPKLLIQFQNNGVVDDSQLPKDRFSAERLKGVDSTLKIQPAKLEDSAVYLCASSPRRNLVYEQYFGPGTRLTVT.